The 29 T cell receptor beta chains in this list originate from one sample, sequenced in a study of shared clonotypes between healthy human individuals. Using immunoSEQ multiplex PCR, the repertoire was profiled, and TCRdb retains in-frame clones only, with some absent. Of around 700,000 clones detected, about two thirds appear once; the ten largest clones hold under 2%. Sequenced: memory CD4+ T cells sorted from blood. The sample's subset: CD45RA-negative fraction. The receptors shown here come from a woman in her twenties or thirties in good health.

This clone was picked up a small number of times. The rearrangement joins TRBV27 to TRBJ2-1, with D possibly being TRBD2 (5 bases). The CDR3 totals 15 residues. V lost 3 bases and J 0 bases, leaving 9 bases between the germline ends. Germline V gives CDR1 MNHEY, CDR2 SMNVEV (reference sequence). The CDR3 DNA reads TGTGCCAGCAGTTTGAGGGTGAGCTCCTACAATGAGCAGTTCTTC. It yields the protein CASSLRVSSYNEQFF.

V gene TRBV5-1 combines with J gene TRBJ2-2; maybe TRBD1 (6 bases). Deletions cut 0 bases from V and 2 bases from J, with 11 bases between. CDR1 and CDR2 (germline): SGHRS, YFSETQ. The CDR3 length is 16 residues. The CDR3 reads CASSLEAGVNTGELFF. CDR3 DNA sequence: TGCGCCAGCAGCTTGGAAGCAGGGGTTAACACCGGGGAGCTGTTTTTT.

V usage is TRBV12-5 and J usage is TRBJ2-5; 9 nucleotides align to TRBD1. The V gene's germline CDR1 is LGHNT and CDR2 FRNRAP. This CDR3 has 16 residues. Trimming cost V 7 bases and J 2 bases; bases outside gene matches: 11. The CDR3 region is CASALGGQGRQETQYF. The CDR3 coding sequence is TGTGCTAGTGCCTTAGGGGGACAGGGCCGACAAGAGACCCAGTACTTC.

The chain combines TRBV11-2 with TRBJ2-2; 11 nucleotides match TRBD1. With V trimmed by 1 base and J by 7 bases, 8 bases remained unmatched. The CDR3 spans 17 residues. Germline V gene sequence: CDR1 SGHAT, CDR2 FQNNGV. The CDR3 loop is CASSLGLGQGASGELFF. The CDR3 DNA reads TGTGCCAGCAGCTTAGGTTTAGGACAGGGGGCGAGCGGGGAGCTGTTTTTT.

This CDR3 is CASSGASGTGGTDTQYF. The CDR3 region has the DNA TGTGCCAGCAGTGGGGCATCCGGGACAGGGGGCACAGATACGCAGTATTTT. The chain links TRBV25-1 to TRBJ2-3; 10 bases match TRBD1. Per germline, CDR1 MGHDK and CDR2 SYGVNS. This CDR3 region has 17 residues. V lost 4 bases and J lost 1; bases outside the gene matches: 8.

The V gene is TRBV2, the J gene TRBJ1-2, with no clear D. CDR1 is SNHLY and CDR2 is FYNNEI in the germline V gene. Trimming removed 7 bases from V and 4 bases from J, with 13 bases in between. This CDR3 comprises 13 residues. The CDR3 sequence is CASTSGSIYGYTF. The CDR3 DNA follows: TGTGCCAGCACCTCGGGTTCCATCTATGGCTACACCTTC. Complete variable domain (other parts from reference TRBV2 and TRBJ1-2): EPEVTQTPSHQVTQMGQEVILRCVPISNHLYFYWYRQILGQKVEFLVSFYNNEISEKSEIFDDQFSVERPDGSNFTLKIRSTKLEDSAMYFCASTSGSIYGYTFGSGTRLTVV.

This clone showed up just once. V gene TRBV20-1 combines with J gene TRBJ2-7; D is uncertain. The V gene lost 3 bases and the J gene lost 3 bases, with 6 bases spanning the gap. Germline V gene data show CDR1 as DFQATT and CDR2 as SNEGSKA (reference sequence). The CDR3 is 11 residues long. The CDR3 region is CSASERYEQYF. CDR3 sequence (DNA): TGCAGTGCTAGTGAGCGCTACGAGCAGTACTTC.

The chain joins TRBV11-3 to TRBJ2-2; 8 bases agree with TRBD1. The CDR3 spans 19 residues. Trimming at V came to 4 bases and at J to 0 bases, leaving 13 bases not matched to a gene. The germline CDR1 and CDR2 sequences are SGHNT and YENEEA. CDR3 nucleotides: TGTGCCAGCAGCTCGCCGCTTGGACAGGGTTCGGCGAACACCGGGGAGCTGTTTTTT. Its protein is CASSSPLGQGSANTGELFF.

This clone has a handful of counts. This chain uses TRBV9 with TRBJ2-1; D not certain. V lost 0 bases and J lost 8, with 12 bases in between. Germline assignment: CDR1 SGDLS and CDR2 YYNGEE. The CDR3 is made up of 14 amino acids. The CDR3 DNA is TGTGCCAGCAGCGTAGCTACACCCTCAGATGAGCAGTTCTTC. It is translated as CASSVATPSDEQFF.

This chain links TRBV28 with TRBJ2-7; D perhaps matches TRBD2 (6 bases). The CDR3 has 14 amino acids. Germline assignment: CDR1 MDHEN and CDR2 SYDVKM. V was trimmed by 8 bases and J by 5 bases, leaving 19 bases between them. The CDR3 DNA is TGTGCCAGCCTAGGGCGGAGGGGACTCAACGAGCAGTACTTC. This sequence encodes CASLGRRGLNEQYF.

This chain connects TRBV28 to TRBJ2-3; D unresolved. Germline CDR1 MDHEN, CDR2 SYDVKM. The CDR3 runs to 11 residues. The CDR3 loop reads CGPRGTDTQYF. CDR3 bases: TGTGGCCCCCGCGGAACAGATACGCAGTATTTT.

As to this clone: The same CDR3 is also encoded by other DNA sequences in this sample. The chain has TRBV28 and TRBJ1-2, with 8 nucleotides matching TRBD1. Germline CDR1 reads MDHEN; CDR2 reads SYDVKM. The CDR3 consists of 13 residues. J was trimmed by 8 bases and V by 2 bases; bases with no gene match: 4. DNA of the CDR3: TGTGCCAGCAGTTTACAGGGGGCGCGCGGCTACACCTTC. This gives the protein CASSLQGARGYTF.

A word on this clone: The sample holds other DNA sequences that translate to the same CDR3. The chain carries TRBV29-1 and TRBJ1-1; D call uncertain. Trimming cost V 4 bases and J 0 bases, with 9 bases left between them. Germline V gene sequence: CDR1 SQVTM, CDR2 ANQGSEA. The CDR3 spans 13 residues. The CDR3 nucleotides are TGCAGCGTTGTTGGGAGCATGAACACTGAAGCTTTCTTT. As protein: CSVVGSMNTEAFF.

This chain links TRBV7-2 with TRBJ2-2; 9 bases align to TRBD1. Germline V lookup: CDR1 SGHTA, CDR2 FQGNSA. CDR3 length: 14 amino acids. V lost 4 bases, J lost 8 bases, and 5 bases stayed unmatched. The CDR3 region is CASSSGQGRGELFF. For the CDR3, the DNA is TGTGCCAGCAGCTCCGGACAGGGGAGGGGGGAGCTGTTTTTT.

This clone was seen more than once but under ten times. This sample includes further DNA sequences coding for the same CDR3. J is TRBJ2-7 and V is TRBV2; D possibly corresponds to TRBD2 (6 bases). V was cut by 6 bases and J by 2 bases, with 8 bases left in between. The germline CDR1 and CDR2 sequences are SNHLY and FYNNEI. This CDR3 is 12 amino acids long. The CDR3 protein is CASRGGTYEQYF. CDR3 bases: TGTGCCAGCAGGGGGGGAACCTACGAGCAGTACTTC.

The V gene is TRBV4-1, the J gene TRBJ2-1, with 7 bases lining up with TRBD2. The CDR3 is made up of 15 amino acids. V trimming: 0 bases; J trimming: 6 bases; junction bases outside the gene matches: 5. Per the germline V gene, CDR1 is MGHRA and CDR2 is YSYEKL. CDR3 sequence: CASSQDGGTTNEQFF. The CDR3 DNA is TGCGCCAGCAGCCAAGACGGAGGGACTACCAATGAGCAGTTCTTC.

The chain carries TRBV28 and TRBJ1-3; D is undetermined. There are 16 residues in the CDR3. V lost 6 bases, J lost 0 bases, and 15 bases lay in between. Germline CDR1 MDHEN, CDR2 SYDVKM. The CDR3 reads CASSSPLKSSGNTIYF. In DNA form, the CDR3 reads TGTGCCAGCAGCTCTCCGTTGAAGAGCTCTGGAAACACCATATATTTT.

This chain uses TRBV2 with TRBJ2-2, with TRBD1 as a possible D gene (6 bases). Germline CDR1 is SNHLY and CDR2 is FYNNEI. The CDR3 length is 16 residues. V shed 2 bases and J shed 1 base, with 11 bases lying between them. CDR3 in amino acids: CASSERGHLNTGELFF. For the CDR3, the DNA is TGTGCCAGCAGTGAAAGGGGACATCTGAACACCGGGGAGCTGTTTTTT.

This clone was seen a single time. This chain uses TRBV19 with TRBJ2-3; no firm D call. Germline V lookup: CDR1 LNHDA, CDR2 SQIVND (reference sequence). Trimming took off 9 bases at V and 0 bases at J, with 19 bases between the two ends. This CDR3 region has 16 residues. The CDR3 coding sequence is TGTGCCAGCGAAAACAACGTACTCTCTAGCACAGATACGCAGTATTTT. The encoded protein is CASENNVLSSTDTQYF.

V gene TRBV19 combines with J gene TRBJ1-5; TRBD1 matches at 7 bases. J lost 4 bases, V lost 7 bases, and 4 bases had no gene match. This CDR3 region has 13 residues. Germline V CDR1 and CDR2: LNHDA, SQIVND (reference sequence). The CDR3 loop reads CASNQGVNQPQHF. The CDR3 coding sequence is TGTGCCAGTAATCAGGGGGTTAATCAGCCCCAGCATTTT.

The chain uses TRBV11-3 and TRBJ2-6; D ambiguous. Germline CDR1 and CDR2: SGHNT and YENEEA. Between the trimmed V and J ends, which lost 1 base and 2 bases, there was a span of 12 bases. This CDR3 contains 17 residues. The CDR3 region is CASSLGVGRTGANVLTF. DNA for the CDR3: TGTGCCAGCAGCTTAGGGGTTGGCCGAACTGGGGCCAACGTCCTGACTTTC.

V is TRBV2 and J is TRBJ1-4, with D possibly being TRBD1 (5 bases). The CDR3 loop spans 14 amino acids. Germline lookup yields CDR1 SNHLY and CDR2 FYNNEI. V was cut by 3 bases and J by 6 bases, with 11 bases left in between. The CDR3 coding sequence is TGTGCCAGCAGTGACGGGCTGGGGGATGAAAAACTGTTTTTT. It translates to CASSDGLGDEKLFF.

The chain is built from TRBV15 and TRBJ2-7; D unclear. Trimming stripped 0 bases from V and 4 bases from J, with 13 bases between. The CDR3 sequence is 15 residues long. Germline loops: CDR1 LNHNV, CDR2 YYDKDF (reference sequence). The CDR3 DNA sequence: TGTGCCACCAGCAGAGATACGGTTGTAGGGTACGAGCAGTACTTC. It codes for CATSRDTVVGYEQYF.

The gene calls are TRBV5-3 and TRBJ2-7, with 8 bases matching TRBD1. TRBV5-3 is marked as an open reading frame, function uncertain. V lost 1 base and J lost 4; bases outside the gene matches: 13. The CDR3 has 17 residues. CDR3 sequence: CARSLRTGHKRAYEQYF. The CDR3 DNA sequence: TGTGCCAGAAGCTTGCGGACAGGGCATAAGAGGGCTTACGAGCAGTACTTC.

With regard to this clone: The same CDR3 arises from other DNA sequences in this sample as well. This sequence joins TRBV5-6 and TRBJ1-2; 10 bases match TRBD1. CDR3 length equals 12 residues. V lost 4 bases, J lost 8 bases, and 2 bases stayed unmatched. Germline loops: CDR1 SGHDT, CDR2 YYEEEE. The CDR3 DNA reads TGTGCCAGCAGCCTGACAGGGGGCGGCTACACCTTC. This encodes CASSLTGGGYTF.

The rearrangement links TRBV7-9 to TRBJ1-5, with TRBD1 matching over 9 bases. The CDR3 consists of 14 residues. Trimming cost V 3 bases and J 7 bases; bases outside gene matches: 4. The germline gives CDR1 SEHNR, CDR2 FQNEAQ (reference sequence). The DNA of the CDR3 is TGTGCCAGCAGCTTGGAACAGGGGGCCCAGCCCCAGCATTTT. It specifies CASSLEQGAQPQHF.

The rearrangement uses TRBV4-2 and TRBJ2-6; no firm D call. The germline V gene has CDR1 LGHNA and CDR2 YNFKEQ. V lost 3 bases and J 2 bases, leaving 14 bases between the germline ends. CDR3 length equals 17 residues. CDR3 sequence reads: CASSQGFGEAGANVLTF. CDR3 nucleotides: TGTGCCAGCAGCCAGGGCTTTGGAGAGGCTGGGGCCAACGTCCTGACTTTC.

The rearrangement uses TRBV29-1 and TRBJ2-3; TRBD2 might be the D (6 bases). Trimming cost V 6 bases and J 0 bases, with 10 bases left between them. Germline CDR1 and CDR2: SQVTM and ANQGSEA. CDR3 length: 13 amino acids. The CDR3 reads CSVAGLSTDTQYF. Written as DNA, the CDR3 is TGCAGCGTGGCGGGACTTAGCACAGATACGCAGTATTTT.

The rearrangement joins TRBV25-1 to TRBJ2-7; D is unresolved. This CDR3 is built from 12 residues. V was trimmed by 5 bases and J by 3 bases, leaving 8 bases between them. Germline V CDR1 and CDR2: MGHDK, SYGVNS. CDR3 nucleotide sequence: TGTGCCAGCAGTTTCGGTAGCTACGAGCAGTACTTC. Translated: CASSFGSYEQYF.